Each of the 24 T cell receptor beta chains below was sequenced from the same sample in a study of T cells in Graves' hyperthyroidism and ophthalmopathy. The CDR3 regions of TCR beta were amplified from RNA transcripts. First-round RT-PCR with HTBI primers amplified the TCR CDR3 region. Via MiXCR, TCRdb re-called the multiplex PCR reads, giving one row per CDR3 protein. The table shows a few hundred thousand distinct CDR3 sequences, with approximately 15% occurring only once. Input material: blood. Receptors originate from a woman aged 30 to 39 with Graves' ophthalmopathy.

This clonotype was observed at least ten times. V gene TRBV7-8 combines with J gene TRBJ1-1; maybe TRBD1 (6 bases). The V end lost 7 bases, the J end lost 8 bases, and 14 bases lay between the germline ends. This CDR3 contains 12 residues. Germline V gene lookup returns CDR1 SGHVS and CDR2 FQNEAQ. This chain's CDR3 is CASIPVGGEAFF. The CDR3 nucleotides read TGTGCCAGCATCCCAGTGGGGGGCGAAGCTTTCTTT.

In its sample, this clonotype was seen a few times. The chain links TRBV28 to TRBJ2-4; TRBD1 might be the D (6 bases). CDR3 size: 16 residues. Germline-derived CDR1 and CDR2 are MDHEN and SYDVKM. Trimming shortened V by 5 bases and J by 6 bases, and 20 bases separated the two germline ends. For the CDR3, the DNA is TGTGCCAGCAGTCCCCTGGTGGGGACAAAGAGAAACATTCAGTACTTC. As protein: CASSPLVGTKRNIQYF.

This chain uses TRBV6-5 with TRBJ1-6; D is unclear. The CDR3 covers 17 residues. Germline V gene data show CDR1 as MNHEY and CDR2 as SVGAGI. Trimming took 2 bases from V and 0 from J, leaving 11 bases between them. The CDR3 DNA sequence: TGTGCCAGCAGTTACCAAGGACGGAGCTCCTATAATTCACCCCTCCACTTT. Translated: CASSYQGRSSYNSPLHF.

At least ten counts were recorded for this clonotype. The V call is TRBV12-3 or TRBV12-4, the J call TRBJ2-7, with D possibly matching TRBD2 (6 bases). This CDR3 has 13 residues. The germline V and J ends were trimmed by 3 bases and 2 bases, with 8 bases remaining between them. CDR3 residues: CASSFGGPYEQYF. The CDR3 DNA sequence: TGTGCCAGCAGTTTCGGGGGTCCCTACGAGCAGTACTTC.

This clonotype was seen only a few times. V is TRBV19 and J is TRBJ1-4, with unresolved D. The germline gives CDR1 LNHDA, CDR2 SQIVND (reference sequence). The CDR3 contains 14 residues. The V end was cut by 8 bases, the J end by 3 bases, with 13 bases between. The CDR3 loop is CASRRRGANEKLFF. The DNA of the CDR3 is TGTGCCAGTCGACGCCGGGGAGCTAATGAAAAACTGTTTTTT.

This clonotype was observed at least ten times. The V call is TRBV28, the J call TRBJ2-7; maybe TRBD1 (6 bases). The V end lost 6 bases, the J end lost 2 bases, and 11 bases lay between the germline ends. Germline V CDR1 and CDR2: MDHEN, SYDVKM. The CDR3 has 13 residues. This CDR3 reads CASRQTGPYEQYF. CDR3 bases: TGTGCCAGCAGACAGACAGGACCCTACGAGCAGTACTTC.

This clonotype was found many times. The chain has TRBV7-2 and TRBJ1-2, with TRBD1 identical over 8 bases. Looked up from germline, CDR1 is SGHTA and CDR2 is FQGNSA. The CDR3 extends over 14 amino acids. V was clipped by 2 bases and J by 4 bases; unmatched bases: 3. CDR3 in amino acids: CASSLNRGFYGYTF. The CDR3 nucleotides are TGTGCCAGCAGCTTAAACAGGGGGTTCTATGGCTACACCTTC.

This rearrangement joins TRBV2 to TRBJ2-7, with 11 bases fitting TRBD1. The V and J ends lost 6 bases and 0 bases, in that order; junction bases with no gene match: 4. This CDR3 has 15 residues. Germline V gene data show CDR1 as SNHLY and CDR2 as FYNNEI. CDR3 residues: CASRAGTGGSYEQYF. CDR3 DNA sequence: TGTGCCAGCAGGGCCGGGACAGGGGGCTCCTACGAGCAGTACTTC.

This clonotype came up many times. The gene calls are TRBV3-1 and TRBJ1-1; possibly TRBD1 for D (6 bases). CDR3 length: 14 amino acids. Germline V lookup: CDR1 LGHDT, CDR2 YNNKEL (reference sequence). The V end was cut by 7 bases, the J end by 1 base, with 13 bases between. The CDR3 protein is CASTERGGNTEAFF. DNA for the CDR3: TGTGCCAGCACCGAGAGGGGGGGGAACACTGAAGCTTTCTTT.

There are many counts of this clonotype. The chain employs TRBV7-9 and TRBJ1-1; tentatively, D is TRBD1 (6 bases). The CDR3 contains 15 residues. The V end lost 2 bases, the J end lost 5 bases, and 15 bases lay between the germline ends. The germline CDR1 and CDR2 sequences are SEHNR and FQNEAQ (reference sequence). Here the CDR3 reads CASSLPTGRWTEAFF. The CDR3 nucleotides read TGTGCCAGCAGCTTACCTACAGGGCGATGGACTGAAGCTTTCTTT.

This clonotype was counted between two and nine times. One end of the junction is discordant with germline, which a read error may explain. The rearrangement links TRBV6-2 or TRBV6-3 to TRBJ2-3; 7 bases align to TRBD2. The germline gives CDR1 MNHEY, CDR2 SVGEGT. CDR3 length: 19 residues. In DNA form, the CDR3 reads TGTGCCAACAGTTACGATGGCTCGCTAGCGGTGTGGGGCACAGATACGCAGTATTTT. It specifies CANSYDGSLAVWGTDTQYF.

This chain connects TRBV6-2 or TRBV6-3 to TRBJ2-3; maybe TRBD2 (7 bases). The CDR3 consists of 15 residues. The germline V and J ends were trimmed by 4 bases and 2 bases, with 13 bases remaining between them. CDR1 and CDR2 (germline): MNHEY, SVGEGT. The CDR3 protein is CASSSRGGATDTQYF. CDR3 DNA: TGTGCCAGCAGTTCTCGAGGGGGGGCCACAGATACGCAGTATTTT.

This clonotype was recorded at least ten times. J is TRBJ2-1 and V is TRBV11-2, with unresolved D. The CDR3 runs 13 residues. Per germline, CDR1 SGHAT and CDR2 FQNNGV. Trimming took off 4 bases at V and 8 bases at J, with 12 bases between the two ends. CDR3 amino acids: CASSSAAGDEQFF. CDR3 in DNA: TGTGCCAGCAGCTCCGCAGCAGGAGATGAGCAGTTCTTC.

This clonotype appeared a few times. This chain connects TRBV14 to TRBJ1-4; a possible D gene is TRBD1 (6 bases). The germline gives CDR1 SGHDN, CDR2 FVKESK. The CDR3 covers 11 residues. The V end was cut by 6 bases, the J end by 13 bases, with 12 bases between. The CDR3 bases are TGTGCCAGCAGTAAACAGGGAATACTGTTTTTT. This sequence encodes CASSKQGILFF.

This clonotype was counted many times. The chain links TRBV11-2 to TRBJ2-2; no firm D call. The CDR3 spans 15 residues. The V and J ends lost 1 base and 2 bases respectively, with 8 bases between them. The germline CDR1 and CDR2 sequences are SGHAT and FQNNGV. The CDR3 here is CASSLVGHNTGELFF. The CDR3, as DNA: TGTGCCAGCAGCTTAGTAGGGCACAACACCGGGGAGCTGTTTTTT.

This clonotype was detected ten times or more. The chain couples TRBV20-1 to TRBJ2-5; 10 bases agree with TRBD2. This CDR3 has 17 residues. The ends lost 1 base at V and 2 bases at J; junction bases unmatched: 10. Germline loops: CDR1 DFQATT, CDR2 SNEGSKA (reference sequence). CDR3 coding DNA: TGCAGTGCTAGAGGAGCGGGGGGGCGTGGGAGGCAAGAGACCCAGTACTTC. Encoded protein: CSARGAGGRGRQETQYF.

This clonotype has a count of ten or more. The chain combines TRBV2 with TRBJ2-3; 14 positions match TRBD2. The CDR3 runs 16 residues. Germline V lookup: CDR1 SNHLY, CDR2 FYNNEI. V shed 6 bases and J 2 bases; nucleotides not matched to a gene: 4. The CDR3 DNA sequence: TGTGCCAGCAGGAGACTAGCGGGGGGGCCCACAGATACGCAGTATTTT. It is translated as CASRRLAGGPTDTQYF.

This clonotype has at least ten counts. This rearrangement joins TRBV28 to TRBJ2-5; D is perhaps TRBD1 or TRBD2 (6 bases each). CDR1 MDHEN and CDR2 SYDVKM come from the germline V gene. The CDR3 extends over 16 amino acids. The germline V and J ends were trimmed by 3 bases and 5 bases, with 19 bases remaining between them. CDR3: CASSFIGGPSGETQYF. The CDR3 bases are TGTGCCAGCAGTTTCATCGGGGGCCCGAGTGGGGAGACCCAGTACTTC. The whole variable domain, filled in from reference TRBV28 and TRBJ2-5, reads DVKVTQSSRYLVKRTGEKVFLECVQDMDHENMFWYRQDPGLGLRLIYFSYDVKMKEKGDIPEGYSVSREKKERFSLILESASTNQTSMYLCASSFIGGPSGETQYFGPGTRLLVL.

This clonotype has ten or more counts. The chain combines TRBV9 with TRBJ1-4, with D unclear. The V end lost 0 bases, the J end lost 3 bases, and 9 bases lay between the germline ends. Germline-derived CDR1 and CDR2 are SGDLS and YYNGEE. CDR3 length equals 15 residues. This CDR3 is CASSVDGLANEKLFF. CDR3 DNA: TGTGCCAGCAGCGTAGACGGGCTCGCTAATGAAAAACTGTTTTTT.

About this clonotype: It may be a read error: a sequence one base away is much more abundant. CDR3 protein: CASGLMVTDTQYF. CDR3 coding DNA: TGTGCCAGCGGCTTAATGGTGACAGATACGCAGTATTTT. This chain joins TRBV11-1 and TRBJ2-3; D gene unclear. Per the germline V gene, CDR1 is SGHAT and CDR2 is FQDESV (reference sequence). The CDR3 consists of 13 residues. The full variable domain, rest sourced from reference TRBV11-1 and TRBJ2-3, is EAEVAQSPRYKITEKSQAVAFWCDPISGHATLYWYRQILGQGPELLVQFQDESVVDDSQLPKDRFSAERLKGVDSTLKIQPAELGDSAMYLCASGLMVTDTQYFGPGTRLTVL.

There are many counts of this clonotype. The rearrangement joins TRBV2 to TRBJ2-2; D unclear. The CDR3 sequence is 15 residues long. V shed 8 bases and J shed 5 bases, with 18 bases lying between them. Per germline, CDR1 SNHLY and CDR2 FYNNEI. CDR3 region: CASRPSLLGTGELFF. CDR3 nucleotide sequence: TGTGCCAGCCGGCCCTCGTTACTGGGGACCGGGGAGCTGTTTTTT.

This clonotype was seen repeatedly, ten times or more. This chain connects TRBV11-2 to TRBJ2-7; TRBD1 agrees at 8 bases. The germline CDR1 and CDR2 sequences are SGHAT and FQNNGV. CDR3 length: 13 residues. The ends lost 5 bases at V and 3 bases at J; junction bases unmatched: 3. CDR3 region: CASSTDRGYEQYF. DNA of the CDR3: TGTGCCAGCAGCACCGACAGGGGCTACGAGCAGTACTTC.

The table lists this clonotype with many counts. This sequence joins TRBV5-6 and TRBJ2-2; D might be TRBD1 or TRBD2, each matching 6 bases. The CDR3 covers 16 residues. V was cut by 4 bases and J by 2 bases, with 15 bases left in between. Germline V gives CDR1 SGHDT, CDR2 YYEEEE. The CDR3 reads CASSVVGGHNTGELFF. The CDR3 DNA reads TGTGCCAGCAGCGTTGTGGGGGGCCATAACACCGGGGAGCTGTTTTTT.

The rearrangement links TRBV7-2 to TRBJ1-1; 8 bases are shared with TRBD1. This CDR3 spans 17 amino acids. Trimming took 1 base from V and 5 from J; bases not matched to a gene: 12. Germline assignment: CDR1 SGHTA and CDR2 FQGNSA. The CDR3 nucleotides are TGTGCCAGCAGCTTAGTAGGTCGAACAGGGGGAGGGACTGAAGCTTTCTTT. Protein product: CASSLVGRTGGGTEAFF.